This is a list of T cell receptor beta chains from one sample in a study of beta chain features in type 1 diabetes. Only in-frame clones appear in the TCRdb table, and some are missing; sequencing was by immunoSEQ multiplex PCR. The data show a few hundred thousand clones, 14% seen once. Sequencing was done on a sample of naive CD4+ T cells from blood. Every receptor here comes from a man aged 25 to 40 with type 1 diabetes. CDR3s include the opening cysteine and the closing phenylalanine or tryptophan. A D gene is named only where the DNA matches it firmly. Not all rows give a size; the values are once, few, many and, for expanded clones, a class.

D: NA; V: TRBV19; size: few; J: TRBJ2-1; DNA: TGTGCCAGTAGTATTGGACAAAGCTCCTACAATGAGCAGTTCTTC; CDR3: CASSIGQSSYNEQFF
D: TRBD2; V: TRBV5-1; size: NA; J: TRBJ2-3; DNA: TGCGCCAGCAGCCCCTCCTCTAGCGGGACGACAGATACGCAGTATTTT; CDR3: CASSPSSSGTTDTQYF
D: TRBD2; V: TRBV4-2; size: NA; J: TRBJ2-3; DNA: TGTGCCAGCAGCCAAGACCCCCCTGGACTAGCGGGAGCCCGCACAGATACGCAGTATTTT; CDR3: CASSQDPPGLAGARTDTQYF
D: NA; V: TRBV9; size: NA; J: TRBJ1-2; DNA: TGTGCCAGCAGCCCATCAGATACACCAAACTATGGCTACACCTTC; CDR3: CASSPSDTPNYGYTF
D: TRBD2; V: TRBV11-1; size: few; J: TRBJ2-5; DNA: TGTGCCAGCAGCTTAGCGGGAGGGGAAGAGACCCAGTACTTC; CDR3: CASSLAGGEETQYF
D: NA; V: TRBV4-1; size: few; J: TRBJ2-7; DNA: TGCGCCAGCAGCCAAGGATGGCAGAACGAGCAGTACTTC; CDR3: CASSQGWQNEQYF
D: NA; V: TRBV11-2; size: few; J: TRBJ2-5; DNA: TGTGCCAGCAGCCTAGAAACAGGGCGAGGAGAGACCCAGTACTTC; CDR3: CASSLETGRGETQYF
D: NA; V: TRBV6-5; size: NA; J: TRBJ2-5; DNA: TGTGCCAGCAGTTACGGAGGGGAAGAGACCCAGTACTTC; CDR3: CASSYGGEETQYF
D: NA; V: TRBV28; size: few; J: TRBJ2-5; DNA: TGTGCCAGCAGTACCCCTAATCTTGCGAACCAAGAGACCCAGTACTTC; CDR3: CASSTPNLANQETQYF
D: NA; V: TRBV7-2; size: NA; J: TRBJ2-2; DNA: TGTGCCAGCAGCTTAGGAGGGTCTGGGAGGGAGCTGTTTTTT; CDR3: CASSLGGSGRELFF
D: TRBD2; V: TRBV7-9; size: NA; J: TRBJ2-7; DNA: TGTGCCAGCAGCTCGACTAGCGGGCCCTACGAGCAGTACTTC; CDR3: CASSSTSGPYEQYF
D: TRBD2; V: TRBV7-6; size: NA; J: TRBJ2-5; DNA: TGTGCCAGCAGCTTAGCGGGCGCGGGGGAAGAGACCCAGTACTTC; CDR3: CASSLAGAGEETQYF
D: NA; V: TRBV10-3; size: NA; J: TRBJ2-1; DNA: TGTGCCATCAGTGAACGACAGCCCAGGGACAATGAGCAGTTCTTC; CDR3: CAISERQPRDNEQFF
D: TRBD2; V: TRBV19; size: few; J: TRBJ2-1; DNA: TGTGCCAGTAGTTCCGGACTAGCGGGACTCAATGAGCAGTTCTTC; CDR3: CASSSGLAGLNEQFF
D: NA; V: TRBV30; size: NA; J: TRBJ1-4; DNA: TGTGCCTGGAGTAACGAAGGAGCCCTGTTTTTT; CDR3: CAWSNEGALFF
D: TRBD2; V: TRBV4-3; size: few; J: TRBJ2-1; DNA: TGCGCCAGCAGCCAAGCCGGGACTAGCGGTTACAATGAGCAGTTCTTC; CDR3: CASSQAGTSGYNEQFF
D: NA; V: TRBV2; size: NA; J: TRBJ2-2; DNA: TGTGCCAGCAGGATTAACAGGGCAAACACCGGGGAGCTGTTTTTT; CDR3: CASRINRANTGELFF
D: TRBD1; V: TRBV7-9; size: few; J: TRBJ1-2; DNA: TGTGCCAGCAGCCTTGGACAGGCCGGTTACACCTTC; CDR3: CASSLGQAGYTF
D: TRBD2; V: TRBV7-3; size: NA; J: TRBJ2-7; DNA: TGTGCCAGCAGCTTAAGCGGGACTAAGACCGAGCAGTACTTC; CDR3: CASSLSGTKTEQYF
D: TRBD2; V: TRBV4-1; size: few; J: TRBJ2-1; DNA: TGCGCCAGCAGCCAAGGACGGACTAGCGGGATTTTCTCCTACAATGAGCAGTTCTTC; CDR3: CASSQGRTSGIFSYNEQFF
D: NA; V: TRBV6-5; size: NA; J: TRBJ1-3; DNA: TGTGCCAGCAACGGGGGATCTGGAAACACCATATATTTT; CDR3: CASNGGSGNTIYF
D: NA; V: TRBV18; size: NA; J: TRBJ2-1; DNA: TGTGCCAGCTCACCACCGGCGGGGCTGAATGAGCAGTTCTTC; CDR3: CASSPPAGLNEQFF
D: NA; V: TRBV25-1; size: NA; J: TRBJ2-1; DNA: TGTGCCAGCAGTGAAGGACAGCTTTCCCACAATGAGCAGTTCTTC; CDR3: CASSEGQLSHNEQFF
D: NA; V: TRBV11-2; size: NA; J: TRBJ1-2; DNA: TGTGCCAGCAGCTTAGATCTAGACTATGGCTACACCTTC; CDR3: CASSLDLDYGYTF
D: NA; V: TRBV19; size: few; J: TRBJ2-1; DNA: TGTGCCAGTACCAAGTACCAGACGGGAGTCAATGAGCAGTTCTTC; CDR3: CASTKYQTGVNEQFF
D: NA; V: TRBV7-2; size: NA; J: TRBJ2-7; DNA: TGTGCCAGCAGCTTGGGTGCAGCGTATACCTACGAGCAGTACTTC; CDR3: CASSLGAAYTYEQYF
D: NA; V: TRBV27; size: few; J: TRBJ1-2; DNA: TGTGCCAGCAGTTATTGGCCCGGAGGGGACGGCTACACCTTC; CDR3: CASSYWPGGDGYTF
D: TRBD2; V: TRBV28; size: NA; J: TRBJ2-1; DNA: TGTGCCAGCAGCCGACGACTAGCGGGAGGGATACACAATGAGCAGTTCTTC; CDR3: CASSRRLAGGIHNEQFF
D: TRBD1; V: TRBV9; size: few; J: TRBJ1-3; DNA: TGTGCCAGCAGCGTAGCTCCGACAGGGCTTGGAAACACCATATATTTT; CDR3: CASSVAPTGLGNTIYF
D: NA; V: TRBV27; size: few; J: TRBJ1-2; DNA: TGTGCCAGCAGTTTGGCTAGTATCTATCCTGGCTACACCTTC; CDR3: CASSLASIYPGYTF
D: TRBD1; V: TRBV5-1; size: few; J: TRBJ2-2; DNA: TGCGCCAGCAGCTTACAGGGGACCGGGGAGCTGTTTTTT; CDR3: CASSLQGTGELFF
D: NA; V: TRBV23-1; size: few; J: TRBJ1-2; DNA: TGCGCCAGCAGTCAATCGAGTAGGCAGAACAGTGGCTACACCTTC; CDR3: CASSQSSRQNSGYTF
D: NA; V: TRBV7-9; size: NA; J: TRBJ2-7; DNA: TGTGCCAGCAGCTTAGGACGATGGGGGCTCGAGCAGTACTTC; CDR3: CASSLGRWGLEQYF
D: NA; V: TRBV29-1; size: few; J: TRBJ2-3; DNA: TGCAGCTTTGCTGTGAGTTCTGCAGATACGCAGTATTTT; CDR3: CSFAVSSADTQYF
D: NA; V: TRBV18; size: few; J: TRBJ2-5; DNA: TGTGCCAGCTCACCCCTTGAGGGTCGAGAGACCCAGTACTTC; CDR3: CASSPLEGRETQYF
D: NA; V: TRBV7-9; size: few; J: TRBJ2-7; DNA: TGTGCCAGCAGCTTAGGGGGCATTACCTACGAGCAGTACTTC; CDR3: CASSLGGITYEQYF
D: TRBD2; V: TRBV7-9; size: few; J: TRBJ2-1; DNA: TGTGCCAGCAGCCGGGCCGGGACTAGCGGGAGGTATGAGCAGTTCTTC; CDR3: CASSRAGTSGRYEQFF
D: TRBD1; V: TRBV2; size: few; J: TRBJ2-1; DNA: TGTGCCAAGGGGACAGCAGTATACAATGAGCAGTTCTTC; CDR3: CAKGTAVYNEQFF
D: TRBD1; V: TRBV5-1; size: NA; J: TRBJ2-1; DNA: TGCGCCAGCAGCGCAGACAGGGGGAGTGAGCAGTTCTTC; CDR3: CASSADRGSEQFF
D: NA; V: TRBV6-1; size: NA; J: TRBJ1-5; DNA: TGTGCCAGCAGTGCGATTCAGGGTCGAGGCAATCAGCCCCAGCATTTT; CDR3: CASSAIQGRGNQPQHF
D: TRBD1; V: TRBV4-2; size: NA; J: TRBJ2-7; DNA: TGTGCCAGCAGCCAAGACCCCAGGGGGAGCTCCTACGAGCAGTACTTC; CDR3: CASSQDPRGSSYEQYF
D: TRBD2; V: TRBV7-2; size: NA; J: TRBJ2-1; DNA: TGTGCCAGCAGCTCACTAGCGGGAGGTTACAATGAGCAGTTCTTC; CDR3: CASSSLAGGYNEQFF
D: TRBD2; V: TRBV7-9; size: few; J: TRBJ2-7; DNA: TGTGCCAGCAGCCCCCCCGGGACTAACGAGCAGTACTTC; CDR3: CASSPPGTNEQYF
D: TRBD2; V: TRBV18; size: few; J: TRBJ2-7; DNA: TGTGCCAGCTCACCGGGTGATCTACTAGCGGGGTACGAGCAGTACTTC; CDR3: CASSPGDLLAGYEQYF